This TCR beta chain originates from a study of cytomegalovirus exposure and HLA in healthy donors. This clone occurred once. Primers included in the PCR were 60 Vbeta and 13 Jbeta primers. Original handling: In a later analysis, of tens of millions of unique beta chains, roughly 11 million appeared in at least two donors. Generated by immunoSEQ multiplex PCR, the TCRdb table keeps only in-frame clones and is missing some. V, J and clone size reflect that table, while D and trimming were determined from the DNA. The sample has more than 200,000 clones; 70% to 90% are singletons. The CDR3 totals 17 residues. V was pared by 5 bases and J by 1 base, with 18 bases between. CDR1 PRHDT and CDR2 FYEKMQ come from the germline V gene (reference sequence).

This chain uses TRBV13 with TRBJ2-1, with D maybe TRBD2 (6 bases). Sequenced material: PBMCs. The sequence derives from a human donor in good health. Here the CDR3 DNA reads TGTGCCAGCAGCCCGAGCTTCCTTAGCGGATCCTACAATGAGCAGTTCTTC. Its protein product is CASSPSFLSGSYNEQFF. The full variable domain, rest sourced from reference TRBV13 and TRBJ2-1, is AAGVIQSPRHLIKEKRETATLKCYPIPRHDTVYWYQQGPGQDPQFLISFYEKMQSDKGSIPDRFSAQQFSDYHSELNMSSLELGDSALYFCASSPSFLSGSYNEQFFGPGTRLTVL.